This T cell receptor beta chain was profiled in a study of cytomegalovirus exposure and HLA in healthy donors. Study-level findings and limits: It was reported in a later analysis that an Asian-associated ancestry cluster showed fewer N-insertions than the 666-donor mean. The authors confirmed in vitro that three CMV-associated chains were specific for CMV antigens. Cytomegalovirus association was assigned to under 200 TCR beta chains.

With 60 Vbeta and 13 Jbeta primers, the PCR was carried out. Data came from immunoSEQ multiplex PCR; TCRdb stores just in-frame clones and leaves some out. The table includes some 120,000 clones, around 83% detected once. Healthy bone marrow donors made up the cohort. The CDR3 runs to 13 residues. CDR1 is SGHKS, CDR2 YYEKEE, per germline (reference sequence). Between the trimmed V and J ends, which lost 4 bases and 5 bases, there was a span of 12 bases. This clone was detected only a few times. Its antigen is not known. In the same sample, other DNA sequences code for this CDR3. The clonotype originates from a human donor in good health. The rearrangement links TRBV5-5 to TRBJ1-1; TRBD1 is a possible D gene (5 bases). Sequencing was performed on PBMCs. The CDR3 bases are TGTGCCAGCAGCCCAGGGTATAGGACTGAAGCTTTCTTT. It yields the protein CASSPGYRTEAFF.